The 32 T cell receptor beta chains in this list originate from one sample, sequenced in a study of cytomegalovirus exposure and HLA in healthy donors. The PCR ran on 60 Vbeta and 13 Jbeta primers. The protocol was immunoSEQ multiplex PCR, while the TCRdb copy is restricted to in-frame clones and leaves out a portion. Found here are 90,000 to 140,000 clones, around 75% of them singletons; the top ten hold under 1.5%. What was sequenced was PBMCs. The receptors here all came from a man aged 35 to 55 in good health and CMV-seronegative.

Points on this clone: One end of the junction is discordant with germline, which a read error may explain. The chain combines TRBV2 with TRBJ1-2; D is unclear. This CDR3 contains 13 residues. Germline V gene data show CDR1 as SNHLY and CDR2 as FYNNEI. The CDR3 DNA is TGTGCCAGAAGTGAGTCCGGGAACTATGGCTACACCTTC. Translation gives CARSESGNYGYTF.

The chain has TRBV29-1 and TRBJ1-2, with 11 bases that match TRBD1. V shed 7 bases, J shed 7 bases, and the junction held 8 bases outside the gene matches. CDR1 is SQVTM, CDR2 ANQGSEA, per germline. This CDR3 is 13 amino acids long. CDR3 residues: CSGGGQGDSGYTF. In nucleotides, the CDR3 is TGCAGCGGCGGGGGACAGGGGGACTCTGGCTACACCTTC.

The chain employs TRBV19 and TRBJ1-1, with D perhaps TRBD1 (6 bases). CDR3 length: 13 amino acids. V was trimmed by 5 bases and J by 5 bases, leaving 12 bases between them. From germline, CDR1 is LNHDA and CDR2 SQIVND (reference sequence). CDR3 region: CASSPRGGTEAFF. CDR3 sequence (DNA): TGTGCCAGTAGTCCCAGGGGTGGGACTGAAGCTTTCTTT. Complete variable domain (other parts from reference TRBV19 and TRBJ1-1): DGGITQSPKYLFRKEGQNVTLSCEQNLNHDAMYWYRQDPGQGLRLIYYSQIVNDFQKGDIAEGYSVSREKKESFPLTVTSAQKNPTAFYLCASSPRGGTEAFFGQGTRLTVV.

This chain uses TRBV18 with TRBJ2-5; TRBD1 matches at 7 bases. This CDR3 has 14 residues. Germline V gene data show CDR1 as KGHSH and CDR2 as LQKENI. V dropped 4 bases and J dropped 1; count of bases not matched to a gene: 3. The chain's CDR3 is CASSRDRVQETQYF. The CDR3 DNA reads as TGTGCCAGCTCACGAGACAGGGTCCAAGAGACCCAGTACTTC.

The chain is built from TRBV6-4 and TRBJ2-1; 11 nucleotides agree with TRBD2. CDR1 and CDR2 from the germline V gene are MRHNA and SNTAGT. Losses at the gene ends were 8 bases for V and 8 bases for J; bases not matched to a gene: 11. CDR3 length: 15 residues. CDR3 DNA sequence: TGTGCCAGCCCCCCTACTAGCGGGAGTCGCGATGAGCAGTTCTTC. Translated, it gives CASPPTSGSRDEQFF.

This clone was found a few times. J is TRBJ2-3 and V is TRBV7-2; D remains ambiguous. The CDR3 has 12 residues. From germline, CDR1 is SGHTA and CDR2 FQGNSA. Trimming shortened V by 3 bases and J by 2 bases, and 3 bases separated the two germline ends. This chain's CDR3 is CASSFFTDTQYF. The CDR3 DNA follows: TGTGCCAGCAGCTTCTTCACAGATACGCAGTATTTT.

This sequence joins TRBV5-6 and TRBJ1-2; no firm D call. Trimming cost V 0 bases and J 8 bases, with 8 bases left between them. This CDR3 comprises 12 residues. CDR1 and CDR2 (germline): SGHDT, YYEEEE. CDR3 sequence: CASSLEFGGYTF. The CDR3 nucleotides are TGTGCCAGCAGCTTGGAATTTGGCGGCTACACCTTC. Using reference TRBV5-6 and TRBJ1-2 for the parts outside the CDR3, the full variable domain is DAGVTQSPTHLIKTRGQQVTLRCSPKSGHDTVSWYQQALGQGPQFIFQYYEEEERQRGNFPDRFSGHQFPNYSSELNVNALLLGDSALYLCASSLEFGGYTFGSGTRLTVV.

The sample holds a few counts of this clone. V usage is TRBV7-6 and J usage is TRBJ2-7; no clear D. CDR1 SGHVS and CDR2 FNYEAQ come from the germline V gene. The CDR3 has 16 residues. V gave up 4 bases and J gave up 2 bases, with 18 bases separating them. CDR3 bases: TGTGCCAGCAGCTCGCGCTTAGACATGTCGCCCTACGAGCAGTACTTC. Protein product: CASSSRLDMSPYEQYF.

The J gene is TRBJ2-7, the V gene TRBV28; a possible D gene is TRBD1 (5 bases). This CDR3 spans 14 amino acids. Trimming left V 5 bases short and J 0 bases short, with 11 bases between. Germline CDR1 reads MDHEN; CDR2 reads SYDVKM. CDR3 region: CASSPDMSSYEQYF. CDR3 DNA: TGTGCCAGCAGTCCGGACATGAGCTCCTACGAGCAGTACTTC.

The CDR3 reads CASSLGLGAYEQYF. The CDR3 DNA sequence: TGTGCCAGCAGCCTGGGACTAGGAGCCTACGAGCAGTACTTC. This rearrangement joins TRBV7-2 to TRBJ2-7; 8 positions match TRBD2. This CDR3 comprises 14 residues. J was trimmed by 2 bases and V by 5 bases; bases with no gene match: 5. Germline V lookup: CDR1 SGHTA, CDR2 FQGNSA.

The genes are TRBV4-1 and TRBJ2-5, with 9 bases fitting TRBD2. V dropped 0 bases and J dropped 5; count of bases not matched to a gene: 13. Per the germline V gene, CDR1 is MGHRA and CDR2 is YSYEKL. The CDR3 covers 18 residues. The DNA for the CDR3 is TGCGCCAGCAGCCAAGATCTAGCTAGCGGGGCAACTGGGGAGACCCAGTACTTC. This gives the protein CASSQDLASGATGETQYF.

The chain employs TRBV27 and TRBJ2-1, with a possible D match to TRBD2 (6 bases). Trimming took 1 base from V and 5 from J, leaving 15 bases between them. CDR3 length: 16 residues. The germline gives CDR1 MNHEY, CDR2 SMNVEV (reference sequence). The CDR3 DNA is TGTGCCAGCAGTTTATGGGGAACTAGCAGAGACAATGAGCAGTTCTTC. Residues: CASSLWGTSRDNEQFF.

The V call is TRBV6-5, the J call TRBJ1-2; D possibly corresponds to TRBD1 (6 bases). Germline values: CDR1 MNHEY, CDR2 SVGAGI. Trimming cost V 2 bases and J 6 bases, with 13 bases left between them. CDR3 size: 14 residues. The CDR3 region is CASSYALGADGYTF. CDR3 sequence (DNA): TGTGCCAGCAGTTACGCGTTGGGGGCTGATGGCTACACCTTC.

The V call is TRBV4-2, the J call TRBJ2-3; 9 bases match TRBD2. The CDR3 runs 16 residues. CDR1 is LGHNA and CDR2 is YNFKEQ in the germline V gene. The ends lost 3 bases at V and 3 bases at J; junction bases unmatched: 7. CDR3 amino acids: CASSQRTSAGTDTQYF. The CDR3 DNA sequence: TGTGCCAGCAGCCAGCGGACTAGCGCGGGGACAGATACGCAGTATTTT.

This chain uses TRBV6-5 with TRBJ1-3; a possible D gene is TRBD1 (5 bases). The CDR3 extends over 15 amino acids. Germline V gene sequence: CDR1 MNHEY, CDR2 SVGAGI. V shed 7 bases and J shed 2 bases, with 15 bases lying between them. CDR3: CASTLHGGAGNTIYF. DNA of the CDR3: TGTGCCAGCACTCTCCACGGGGGGGCTGGAAACACCATATATTTT.

Here the CDR3 DNA reads TGTGCCAGCAGCTTAGACCCCCCCGTTAGAGAGACCCAGTACTTC. Translated: CASSLDPPVRETQYF. The chain joins TRBV7-9 to TRBJ2-5, with no clear D. V was clipped by 1 base and J by 4 bases, with 13 bases between them. The CDR3 is 15 amino acids. The germline V gene has CDR1 SEHNR and CDR2 FQNEAQ (reference sequence).

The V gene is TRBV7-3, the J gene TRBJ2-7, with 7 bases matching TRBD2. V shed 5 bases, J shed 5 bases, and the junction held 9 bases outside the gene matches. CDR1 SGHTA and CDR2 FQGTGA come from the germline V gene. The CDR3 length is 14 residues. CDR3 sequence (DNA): TGTGCCAGCAGCCTCTTGGCGGGGGAGGACGAGCAGTACTTC. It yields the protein CASSLLAGEDEQYF.

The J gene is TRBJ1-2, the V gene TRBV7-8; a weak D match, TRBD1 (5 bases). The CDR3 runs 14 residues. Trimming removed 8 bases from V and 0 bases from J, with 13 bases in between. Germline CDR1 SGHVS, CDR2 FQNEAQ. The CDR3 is CASARGVTNYGYTF. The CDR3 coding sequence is TGTGCCAGCGCCCGGGGGGTCACTAACTATGGCTACACCTTC.

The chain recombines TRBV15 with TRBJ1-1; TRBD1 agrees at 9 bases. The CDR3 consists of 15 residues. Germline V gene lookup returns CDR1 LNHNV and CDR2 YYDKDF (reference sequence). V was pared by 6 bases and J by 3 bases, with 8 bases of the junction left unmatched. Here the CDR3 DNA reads TGTGCCACCAGAAGCCGGACAGGGGTGGACACTGAAGCTTTCTTT. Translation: CATRSRTGVDTEAFF. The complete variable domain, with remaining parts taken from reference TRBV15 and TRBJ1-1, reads DAMVIQNPRYQVTQFGKPVTLSCSQTLNHNVMYWYQQKSSQAPKLLFHYYDKDFNNEADTPDNFQSRRPNTSFCFLDIRSPGLGDTAMYLCATRSRTGVDTEAFFGQGTRLTVV.

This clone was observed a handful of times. Here the CDR3 DNA reads TGTGCCAGCAGAACGGGAGATAGACAGGGGTGGGGCACTGAAGCTTTCTTT. Amino acids: CASRTGDRQGWGTEAFF. This chain uses TRBV7-8 with TRBJ1-1; TRBD1 aligns across 8 bases. The CDR3 is 17 residues long. CDR1 and CDR2 from the germline V gene are SGHVS and FQNEAQ. With V trimmed by 6 bases and J by 4 bases, 16 bases remained unmatched.

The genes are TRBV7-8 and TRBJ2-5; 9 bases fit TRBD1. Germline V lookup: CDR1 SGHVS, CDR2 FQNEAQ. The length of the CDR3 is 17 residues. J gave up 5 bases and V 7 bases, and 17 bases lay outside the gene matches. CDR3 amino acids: CASTLTLTGGFGETQYF. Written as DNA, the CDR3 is TGTGCCAGCACCCTTACTTTGACAGGGGGGTTCGGGGAGACCCAGTACTTC.

DNA of the CDR3: TGTGCCAGCAGTCCCCTAGGGTCCCGGGGCTATGGCTACACCTTC. Its protein product is CASSPLGSRGYGYTF. The chain recombines TRBV2 with TRBJ1-2; D unclear. The CDR3 loop spans 15 amino acids. CDR1 and CDR2 (germline): SNHLY, FYNNEI. The germline V and J ends were trimmed by 5 bases and 4 bases, with 17 bases remaining between them.

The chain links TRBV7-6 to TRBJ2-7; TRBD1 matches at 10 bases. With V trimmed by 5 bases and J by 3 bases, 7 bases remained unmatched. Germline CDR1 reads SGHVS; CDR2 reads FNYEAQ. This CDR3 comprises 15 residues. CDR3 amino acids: CASSPGGTGDYEQYF. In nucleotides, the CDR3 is TGTGCCAGCAGCCCAGGGGGGACAGGGGACTACGAGCAGTACTTC. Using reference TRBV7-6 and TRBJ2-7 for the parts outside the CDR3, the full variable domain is GAGVSQSPRYKVTKRGQDVALRCDPISGHVSLYWYRQALGQGPEFLTYFNYEAQQDKSGLPNDRFSAERPEGSISTLTIQRTEQRDSAMYRCASSPGGTGDYEQYFGPGTRLTVT.

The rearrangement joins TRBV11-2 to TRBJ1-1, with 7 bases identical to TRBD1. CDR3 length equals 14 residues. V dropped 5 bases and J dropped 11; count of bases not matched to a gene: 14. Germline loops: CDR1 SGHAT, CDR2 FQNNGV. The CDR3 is CASSLITGVPGAFF. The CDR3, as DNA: TGTGCCAGCAGCCTCATTACAGGGGTTCCTGGCGCTTTCTTT. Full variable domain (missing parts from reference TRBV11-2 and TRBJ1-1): EAGVAQSPRYKIIEKRQSVAFWCNPISGHATLYWYQQILGQGPKLLIQFQNNGVVDDSQLPKDRFSAERLKGVDSTLKIQPAKLEDSAVYLCASSLITGVPGAFFGQGTRLTVV.

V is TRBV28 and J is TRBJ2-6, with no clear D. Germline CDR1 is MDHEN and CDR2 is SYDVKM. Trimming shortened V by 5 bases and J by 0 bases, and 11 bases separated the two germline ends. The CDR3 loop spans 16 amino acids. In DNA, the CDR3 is TGTGCCAGCAGTCCAGACACCGACTCTGGGGCCAACGTCCTGACTTTC. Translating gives CASSPDTDSGANVLTF.

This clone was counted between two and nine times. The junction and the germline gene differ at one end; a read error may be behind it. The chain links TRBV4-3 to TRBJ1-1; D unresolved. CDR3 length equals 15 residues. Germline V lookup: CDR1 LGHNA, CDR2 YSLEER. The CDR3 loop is CASSQDREVKTEAFF. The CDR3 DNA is TGCGCCAGCAGCCAAGATCGGGAGGTGAAGACTGAAGCTTTCTTT.

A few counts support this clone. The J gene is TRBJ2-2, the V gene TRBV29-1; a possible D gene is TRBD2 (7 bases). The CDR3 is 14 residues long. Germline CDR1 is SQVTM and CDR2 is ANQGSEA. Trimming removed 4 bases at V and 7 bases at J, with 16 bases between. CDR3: CSVAQRGGGGELFF. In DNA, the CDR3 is TGCAGCGTTGCCCAGCGGGGAGGGGGCGGGGAGCTGTTTTTT.

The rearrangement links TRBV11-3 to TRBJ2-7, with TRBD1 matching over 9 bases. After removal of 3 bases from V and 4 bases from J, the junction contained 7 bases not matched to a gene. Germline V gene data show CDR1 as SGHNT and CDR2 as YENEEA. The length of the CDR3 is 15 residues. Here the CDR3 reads CASSFDRDREYEQYF. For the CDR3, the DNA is TGTGCCAGCAGCTTCGACCGGGACAGGGAATACGAGCAGTACTTC.

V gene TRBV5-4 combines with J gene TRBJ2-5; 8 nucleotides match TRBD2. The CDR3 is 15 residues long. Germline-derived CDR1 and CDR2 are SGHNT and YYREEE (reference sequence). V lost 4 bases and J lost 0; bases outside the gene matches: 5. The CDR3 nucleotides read TGTGCCAGCAGCCGGGGGGGTCGGTACCAAGAGACCCAGTACTTC. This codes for CASSRGGRYQETQYF. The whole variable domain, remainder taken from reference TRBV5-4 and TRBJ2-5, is ETGVTQSPTHLIKTRGQQVTLRCSSQSGHNTVSWYQQALGQGPQFIFQYYREEENGRGNFPPRFSGLQFPNYSSELNVNALELDDSALYLCASSRGGRYQETQYFGPGTRLLVL.

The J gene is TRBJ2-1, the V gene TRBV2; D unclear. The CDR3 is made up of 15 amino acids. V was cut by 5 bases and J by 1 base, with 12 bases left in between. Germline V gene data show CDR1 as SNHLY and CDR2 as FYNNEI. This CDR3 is CASSPPDTSYNEQFF. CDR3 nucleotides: TGTGCCAGCAGTCCTCCCGACACGTCCTACAATGAGCAGTTCTTC.

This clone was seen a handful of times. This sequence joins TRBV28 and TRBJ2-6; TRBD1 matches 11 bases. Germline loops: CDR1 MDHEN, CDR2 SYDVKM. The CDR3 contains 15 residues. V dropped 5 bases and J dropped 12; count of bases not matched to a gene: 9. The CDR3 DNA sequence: TGTGCCAGCAGTCTACCCGGGACAGGGGGGATCGTCCTGACTTTC. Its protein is CASSLPGTGGIVLTF.

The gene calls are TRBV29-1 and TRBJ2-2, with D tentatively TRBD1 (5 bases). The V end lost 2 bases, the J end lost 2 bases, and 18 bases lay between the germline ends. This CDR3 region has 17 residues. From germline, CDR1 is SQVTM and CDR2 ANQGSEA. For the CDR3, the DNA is TGCAGCGTTGAAAGGGGTGGGGCAACTGGTAACACCGGGGAGCTGTTTTTT. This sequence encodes CSVERGGATGNTGELFF.